The next 15 T cell receptor beta chains were all read from a single sample in a study of T cells in localized non-small cell lung cancer. Only in-frame clones appear in the TCRdb table, and some are missing; sequencing was by immunoSEQ multiplex PCR. There are nearly 25,000 clones in the sample; more than 75% occur only once, and about 5.3% lies in the top ten. The sequencing here drew on peripheral blood, taken before any cancer treatment. Every receptor here comes from a male donor older than 55 with stage II squamous cell lung carcinoma.

The table lists this clone with a few counts. V and J are TRBV7-2 and TRBJ1-3; no clear D. CDR1 is SGHTA and CDR2 is FQGNSA in the germline V gene. The CDR3 is 15 amino acids. With 5 bases removed from V and 0 bases from J, the gap between germline ends came to 11 bases. In nucleotides, the CDR3 is TGTGCCAGCAGCGGAGAAGTGGGCTCTGGAAACACCATATATTTT. This sequence encodes CASSGEVGSGNTIYF. The full variable domain, with the rest looked up from reference TRBV7-2 and TRBJ1-3, is GAGVSQSPSNKVTEKGKDVELRCDPISGHTALYWYRQSLGQGLEFLIYFQGNSAPDKSGLPSDRFSAERTGGSVSTLTIQRTQQEDSAVYLCASSGEVGSGNTIYFGEGSWLTVV.

This clone was detected a few times. The chain links TRBV6-6 to TRBJ2-7; TRBD2 matches at 7 bases. This CDR3 comprises 15 residues. Unmatched junction bases numbered 10, after V lost 4 bases and J lost 4 bases. Germline V gene data show CDR1 as MNHNY and CDR2 as SVGAGI (reference sequence). Written as DNA, the CDR3 is TGTGCCAGCAGTTCCTCTAGCGGTAGGAGGTACGAGCAGTACTTC. Translating gives CASSSSSGRRYEQYF.

The chain uses TRBV7-9 and TRBJ2-1; 10 bases are a match to TRBD2. V shed 6 bases, J shed 6 bases, and the junction held 11 bases outside the gene matches. Germline V CDR1 and CDR2: SEHNR, FQNEAQ (reference sequence). This CDR3 comprises 16 residues. CDR3 DNA sequence: TGTGCCAGCAGTCCTACCGGGACTAGCGTGATCAATGAGCAGTTCTTC. Translation gives CASSPTGTSVINEQFF. Looking up the rest from reference TRBV7-9 and TRBJ2-1 gives the full variable domain: DTGVSQNPRHKITKRGQNVTFRCDPISEHNRLYWYRQTLGQGPEFLTYFQNEAQLEKSRLLSDRFSAERPKGSFSTLEIQRTEQGDSAMYLCASSPTGTSVINEQFFGPGTRLTVL.

The genes are TRBV12-1 and TRBJ2-6; TRBD1 reflects the table's D call only, with no check against the DNA. TRBV12-1 is a pseudogene. The CDR3 contains 16 residues. CDR3 sequence: CASSSTQISGANVLTF. The CDR3 DNA follows: TGTGCCAGCAGCTCGACACAGATCTCTGGGGCCAACGTCCTGACTTTC.

The V gene is TRBV4-3, the J gene TRBJ1-2, with D possibly matching TRBD1 (6 bases). CDR1 is LGHNA, CDR2 YSLEER, per germline. This CDR3 spans 15 amino acids. The V gene lost 0 bases and the J gene lost 8 bases, with 16 bases spanning the gap. CDR3 sequence reads: CASSQDSGAWLGYTF. CDR3 nucleotides: TGCGCCAGCAGCCAAGACTCAGGGGCCTGGTTAGGCTACACCTTC.

The genes are TRBV28 and TRBJ2-5; 9 bases line up with TRBD1. The germline V gene has CDR1 MDHEN and CDR2 SYDVKM. V shed 3 bases and J 2 bases; nucleotides not matched to a gene: 10. The CDR3 totals 17 residues. In nucleotides, the CDR3 is TGTGCCAGCAGTTTGGGGTTGGGACAGGGAAAACAAGAGACCCAGTACTTC. This encodes CASSLGLGQGKQETQYF.

The chain has TRBV5-1 and TRBJ1-2, with D hard to call. The CDR3 consists of 13 residues. V was shortened by 1 base and J by 1 base, with 5 bases between the two germline ends. The germline V gene has CDR1 SGHRS and CDR2 YFSETQ. CDR3 nucleotide sequence: TGCGCCAGCAGCTTGATGGATAACTATGGCTACACCTTC. Its protein is CASSLMDNYGYTF.

This chain joins TRBV6-1 and TRBJ1-1; a possible D gene is TRBD1 (5 bases). Germline V lookup: CDR1 MNHNS, CDR2 SASEGT. Trimming took off 4 bases at V and 4 bases at J, with 10 bases between the two ends. The CDR3 contains 13 residues. This chain's CDR3 is CASSVAGGTEAFF. CDR3 bases: TGTGCCAGCAGTGTAGCCGGGGGCACTGAAGCTTTCTTT.

The chain uses TRBV28 and TRBJ2-7; D might be TRBD2 (6 bases). There are 14 residues in the CDR3. Germline V gene sequence: CDR1 MDHEN, CDR2 SYDVKM. Trimming removed 5 bases from V and 4 bases from J, with 15 bases in between. The CDR3 sequence is CASSGRRGFYEQYF. For the CDR3, the DNA is TGTGCCAGCAGTGGAAGGAGGGGCTTTTACGAGCAGTACTTC. The full variable domain, completed using reference TRBV28 and TRBJ2-7, is DVKVTQSSRYLVKRTGEKVFLECVQDMDHENMFWYRQDPGLGLRLIYFSYDVKMKEKGDIPEGYSVSREKKERFSLILESASTNQTSMYLCASSGRRGFYEQYFGPGTRLTVT.

This chain joins TRBV19 and TRBJ1-2; D is ambiguous. CDR3 length equals 14 residues. Germline assignment: CDR1 LNHDA and CDR2 SQIVND (reference sequence). V lost 5 bases to trimming and J lost 2 bases, with 12 bases between them. The CDR3 DNA reads as TGTGCCAGTAGTCCCCCGACAACGAACTATGGCTACACCTTC. Residues: CASSPPTTNYGYTF.

The rearrangement links TRBV5-1 to TRBJ2-7; TRBD2 might be the D (5 bases). V lost 4 bases to trimming and J lost 5 bases, with 13 bases between them. The CDR3 extends over 13 amino acids. Looked up from germline, CDR1 is SGHRS and CDR2 is YFSETQ. For the CDR3, the DNA is TGCGCCAGCAGCCCCCTGGTCGGGGACGAGCAGTACTTC. Protein: CASSPLVGDEQYF.

The chain couples TRBV11-3 to TRBJ2-5; D might be TRBD2 (7 bases). Germline CDR1 and CDR2: SGHNT and YENEEA. This CDR3 has 15 residues. V dropped 5 bases and J dropped 5 bases, with 18 bases sitting between them. The CDR3, as DNA: TGTGCCAGCAGCCCCACCCCCGGGGGGCGGGAGACCCAGTACTTC. This encodes CASSPTPGGRETQYF.

V gene TRBV28 combines with J gene TRBJ2-4, with TRBD1 matching over 8 bases. After removal of 4 bases from V and 2 bases from J, the junction contained 4 bases not matched to a gene. Germline V gene data show CDR1 as MDHEN and CDR2 as SYDVKM. CDR3 length: 15 residues. CDR3 coding DNA: TGTGCCAGCAGTTCCGGACAGGGTCCCAAAAACATTCAGTACTTC. Protein: CASSSGQGPKNIQYF.

V gene TRBV7-6 combines with J gene TRBJ2-7, with 8 bases fitting TRBD2. The germline CDR1 and CDR2 sequences are SGHVS and FNYEAQ. With 5 bases clipped from V and 4 bases from J, the junction kept 7 bases outside the gene matches. The CDR3 contains 14 residues. CDR3 DNA: TGTGCCAGCAGCCTCAGCGGGAGCAGGTACGAGCAGTACTTC. This gives the protein CASSLSGSRYEQYF.

V and J are TRBV7-9 and TRBJ2-4, with 7 bases identical to TRBD2. The germline V gene encodes CDR1 SEHNR and CDR2 FQNEAQ (reference sequence). Germline trimming cut 9 bases from V and 4 bases from J; bases unmatched to any gene: 15. This CDR3 is 16 amino acids long. The CDR3 is CASCLGAAGDKNIQYF. Here the CDR3 DNA reads TGTGCCAGTTGCCTTGGGGCCGCGGGGGATAAAAACATTCAGTACTTC.